The 14 T cell receptor beta chains reported below all come from one sample, sequenced in a study of blood T cell repertoires in COVID-19. The assay was immunoSEQ multiplex PCR, and TCRdb's table has in-frame clones only and misses some. Of roughly 180,000 clones listed, about 85% were seen once; the top ten hold around 5.3%. Sequences were obtained from PBMCs or T cells enriched from blood (not recorded which). The receptor set was obtained from a middle-aged woman with acute COVID-19.

This clone was recorded only once. DNA for the CDR3: TGTGCCAGCTTCGGGACTGGGACTAGCGGGAATAACTGGTTGGAGACCCAGTACTTC. It yields the protein CASFGTGTSGNNWLETQYF. The genes are TRBV3-1 (or the pseudogene TRBV3-2) and TRBJ2-5; TRBD2 agrees at 13 bases. This CDR3 has 19 residues. V trimming: 8 bases; J trimming: 5 bases; junction bases outside the gene matches: 20. Per the germline V gene, CDR1 is LGHDT and CDR2 is YNNKEL (reference sequence).

This clone has a count of ten or more. The chain links TRBV19 to TRBJ1-3; TRBD1 is a possible D gene (6 bases). The germline V and J ends were trimmed by 4 bases and 0 bases, with 10 bases remaining between them. The CDR3 totals 15 residues. Germline CDR1 is LNHDA and CDR2 is SQIVND (reference sequence). The chain's CDR3 is CASSRQDISGNTIYF. CDR3 in DNA: TGTGCCAGTAGTAGACAGGATATCTCTGGAAACACCATATATTTT.

This clone was counted at least ten times. This chain uses TRBV12-3 or TRBV12-4 with TRBJ2-7; D may be TRBD1 (6 bases). V gave up 5 bases and J gave up 8 bases, with 16 bases separating them. This CDR3 region has 13 residues. The CDR3 here is CASSLTGQTQQYV. CDR3 DNA: TGTGCCAGCAGTCTCACCGGACAGACCCAGCAGTACGTC.

This clone was observed many times. The rearrangement uses TRBV30 and TRBJ2-7, with D hard to call. This CDR3 region has 12 residues. V was trimmed by 0 bases and J by 7 bases, leaving 10 bases between them. Looked up from germline, CDR1 is GTSNPN and CDR2 is SVGIG (reference sequence). The CDR3 here is CAWSVGGREQYV. The CDR3 DNA is TGTGCCTGGAGTGTCGGCGGAAGGGAGCAGTACGTC.

The chain recombines TRBV5-1 with TRBJ1-3, with D tentatively TRBD1 (6 bases). This CDR3 comprises 17 residues. With 0 bases removed from V and 0 bases from J, the gap between germline ends came to 13 bases. Germline CDR1 is SGHRS and CDR2 is YFSETQ. CDR3 loop: CASSLGTTGSSGNTIYF. The CDR3 DNA sequence: TGCGCCAGCAGCTTGGGGACGACAGGCAGCTCTGGAAACACCATATATTTT.

The chain employs TRBV27 and TRBJ2-1; the match to TRBD2 covers 7 bases. The germline V gene encodes CDR1 MNHEY and CDR2 SMNVEV (reference sequence). Unmatched junction bases numbered 9, after V lost 6 bases and J lost 7 bases. This CDR3 has 14 residues. The CDR3 sequence: CASRGSGSPNEQFF. The DNA for the CDR3 is TGTGCCAGCAGGGGTAGCGGGTCTCCAAATGAGCAGTTCTTC.

The chain couples TRBV10-3 to TRBJ1-4, with TRBD1 as a possible D gene (5 bases). The length of the CDR3 is 13 residues. V lost 6 bases and J 8 bases, leaving 13 bases between the germline ends. The germline gives CDR1 ENHRY, CDR2 SYGVKD. The CDR3 here is CAIRNGRGEKLFF. Here the CDR3 DNA reads TGTGCCATCAGGAATGGCCGGGGGGAAAAACTGTTTTTT.

The chain uses TRBV7-9 and TRBJ1-1, with 8 bases that match TRBD1. The CDR3 totals 15 residues. CDR1 and CDR2 (germline): SEHNR, FQNEAQ (reference sequence). The J segment lost 6 bases and the V segment lost 6 bases, leaving 12 bases of the junction unmatched. Here the CDR3 reads CASSRDGQGASEAFF. For the CDR3, the DNA is TGTGCCAGCAGTCGCGACGGGCAGGGGGCCTCTGAAGCTTTCTTT.

This clone was detected only a few times. This chain uses TRBV13 with TRBJ2-7, with D possibly being TRBD1 (5 bases). The germline CDR1 and CDR2 sequences are PRHDT and FYEKMQ (reference sequence). With 5 bases removed from V and 0 bases from J, the gap between germline ends came to 23 bases. This CDR3 has 18 residues. In DNA, the CDR3 is TGTGCCAGCAGCGCCCGGGCAAGGGGTACCAAAAGCTCCTACGAGCAGTACTTC. Its translation is CASSARARGTKSSYEQYF.

This chain links TRBV7-2 with TRBJ2-1, with 10 nucleotides matching TRBD2. V lost 6 bases, J lost 3 bases, and 5 bases stayed unmatched. This CDR3 contains 15 residues. Germline CDR1 is SGHTA and CDR2 is FQGNSA. The CDR3 region is CASRGLAGVYNEQFF. CDR3 coding DNA: TGTGCCAGCAGGGGGCTAGCGGGAGTCTACAATGAGCAGTTCTTC.

This clone was seen at least ten times. The chain carries TRBV3-1 (or the pseudogene TRBV3-2) and TRBJ2-7, with 10 bases identical to TRBD2. CDR3 length: 14 amino acids. Germline lookup yields CDR1 LGHDT and CDR2 YNNKEL (reference sequence). J lost 5 bases, V lost 4 bases, and 5 bases had no gene match. CDR3 coding DNA: TGTGCCAGCAGCCCTAGCGGGAGACAGAACGAGCAGTACTTC. This sequence encodes CASSPSGRQNEQYF.

The chain is built from TRBV19 and TRBJ2-2; 11 bases are a match to TRBD2. The germline gives CDR1 LNHDA, CDR2 SQIVND (reference sequence). The CDR3 totals 17 residues. V was clipped by 5 bases and J by 0 bases; unmatched bases: 5. The CDR3 sequence is CASSGISGRANTGELFF. The CDR3, as DNA: TGTGCCAGTAGTGGGATTAGCGGGAGGGCGAACACCGGGGAGCTGTTTTTT.

The chain has TRBV30 and TRBJ2-2; D call uncertain. Germline-derived CDR1 and CDR2 are GTSNPN and SVGIG (reference sequence). The CDR3 runs 13 residues. Trimming left V 3 bases short and J 2 bases short, with 7 bases between. The CDR3 protein is CAWRNGNTGELFF. CDR3 coding DNA: TGTGCCTGGAGAAATGGCAACACCGGGGAGCTGTTTTTT. Together with reference TRBV30 and TRBJ2-2, the CDR3 gives the full variable domain: SQTIHQWPATLVQPVGSPLSLECTVEGTSNPNLYWYRQAAGRGLQLLFYSVGIGQISSEVPQNLSASRPQDRQFILSSKKLLLSDSGFYLCAWRNGNTGELFFGEGSRLTVL.

The chain combines TRBV2 with TRBJ2-7; perhaps TRBD1 as D (6 bases). Trimming pared 2 bases from V and 6 bases from J, leaving 11 bases between. The CDR3 spans 13 residues. Looked up from germline, CDR1 is SNHLY and CDR2 is FYNNEI. CDR3 residues: CASSEQGNSEQYV. The CDR3 DNA sequence: TGTGCCAGCAGTGAACAGGGGAACTCCGAGCAGTACGTC.